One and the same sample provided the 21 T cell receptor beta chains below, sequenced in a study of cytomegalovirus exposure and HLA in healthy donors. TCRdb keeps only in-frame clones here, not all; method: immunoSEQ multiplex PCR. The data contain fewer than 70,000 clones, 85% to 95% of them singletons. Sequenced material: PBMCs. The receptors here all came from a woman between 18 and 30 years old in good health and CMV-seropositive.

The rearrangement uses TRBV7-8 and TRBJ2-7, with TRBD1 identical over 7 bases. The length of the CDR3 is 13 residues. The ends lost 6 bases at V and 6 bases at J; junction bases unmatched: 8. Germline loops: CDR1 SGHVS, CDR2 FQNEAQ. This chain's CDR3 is CASRANAGGEQYF. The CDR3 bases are TGTGCCAGCAGGGCGAACGCAGGGGGCGAGCAGTACTTC. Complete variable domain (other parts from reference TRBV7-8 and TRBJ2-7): GAGVSQSPRYKVAKRGQDVALRCDPISGHVSLFWYQQALGQGPEFLTYFQNEAQLDKSGLPSDRFFAERPEGSVSTLKIQRTQQEDSAVYLCASRANAGGEQYFGPGTRLTVT.

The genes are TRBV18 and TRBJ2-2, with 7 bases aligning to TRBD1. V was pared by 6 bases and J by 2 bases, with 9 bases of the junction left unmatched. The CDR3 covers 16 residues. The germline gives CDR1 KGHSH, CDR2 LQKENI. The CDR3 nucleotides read TGTGCCAGCTCCGACCCAAACAGGGGAAACACCGGGGAGCTGTTTTTT. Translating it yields CASSDPNRGNTGELFF. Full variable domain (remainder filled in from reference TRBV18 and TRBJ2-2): NAGVMQNPRHLVRRRGQEARLRCSPMKGHSHVYWYRQLPEEGLKFMVYLQKENIIDESGMPKERFSAEFPKEGPSILRIQQVVRGDSAAYFCASSDPNRGNTGELFFGEGSRLTVL.

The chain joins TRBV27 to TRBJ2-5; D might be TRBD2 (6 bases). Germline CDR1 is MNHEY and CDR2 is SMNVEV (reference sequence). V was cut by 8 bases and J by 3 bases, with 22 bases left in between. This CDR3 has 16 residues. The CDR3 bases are TGTGCCAGCTCCCGGGGAGGTGGCGGACGGGAAGAGACCCAGTACTTC. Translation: CASSRGGGGREETQYF.

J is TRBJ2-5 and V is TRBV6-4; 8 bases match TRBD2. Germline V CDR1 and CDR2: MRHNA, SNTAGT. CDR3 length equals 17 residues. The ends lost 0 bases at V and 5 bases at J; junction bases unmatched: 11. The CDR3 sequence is CASSDSTRGGIRETQYF. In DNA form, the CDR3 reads TGTGCCAGCAGTGACTCGACTCGGGGGGGCATTCGGGAGACCCAGTACTTC.

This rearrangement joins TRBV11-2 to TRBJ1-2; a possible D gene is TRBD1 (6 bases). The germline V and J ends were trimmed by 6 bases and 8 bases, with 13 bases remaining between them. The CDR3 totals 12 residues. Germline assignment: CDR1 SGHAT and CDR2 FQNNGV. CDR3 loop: CASSPGGGGYTF. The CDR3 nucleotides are TGTGCCAGCAGTCCGGGGGGCGGCGGCTACACCTTC.

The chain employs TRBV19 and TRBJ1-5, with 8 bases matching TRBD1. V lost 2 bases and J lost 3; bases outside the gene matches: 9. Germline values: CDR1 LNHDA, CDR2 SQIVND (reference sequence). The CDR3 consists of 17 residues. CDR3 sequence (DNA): TGTGCCAGTAGTATATCGGTCACAGGGGGTTTCAATCAGCCCCAGCATTTT. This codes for CASSISVTGGFNQPQHF.

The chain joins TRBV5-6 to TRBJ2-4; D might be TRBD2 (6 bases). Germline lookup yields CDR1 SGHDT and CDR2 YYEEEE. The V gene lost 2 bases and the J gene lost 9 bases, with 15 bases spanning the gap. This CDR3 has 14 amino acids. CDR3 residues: CASSFRDGGGIQYF. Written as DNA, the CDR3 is TGTGCCAGCAGCTTCCGGGACGGGGGAGGCATTCAGTACTTC.

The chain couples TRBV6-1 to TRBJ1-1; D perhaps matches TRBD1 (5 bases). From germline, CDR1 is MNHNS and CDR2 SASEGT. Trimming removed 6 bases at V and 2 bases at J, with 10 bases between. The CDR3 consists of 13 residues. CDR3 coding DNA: TGTGCCAGCAGCCAGGGAATTAACACTGAAGCTTTCTTT. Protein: CASSQGINTEAFF.

The CDR3 nucleotides read TGTGCCAGCAGTGAAGGGACAGGGGAGTTCTATGGCTACACCTTC. Encoded protein: CASSEGTGEFYGYTF. The chain couples TRBV6-1 to TRBJ1-2; 9 bases match TRBD1. The CDR3 consists of 15 residues. Looked up from germline, CDR1 is MNHNS and CDR2 is SASEGT. The trim removed 1 base at V and 4 bases at J, leaving 4 bases unmatched.

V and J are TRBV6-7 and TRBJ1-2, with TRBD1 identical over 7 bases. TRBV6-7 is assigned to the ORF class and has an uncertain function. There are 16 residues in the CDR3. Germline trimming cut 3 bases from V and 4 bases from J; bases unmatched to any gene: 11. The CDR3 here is CASSYSPGQQPYGYTF. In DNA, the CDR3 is TGTGCCAGCAGTTATTCCCCGGGACAGCAACCCTATGGCTACACCTTC.

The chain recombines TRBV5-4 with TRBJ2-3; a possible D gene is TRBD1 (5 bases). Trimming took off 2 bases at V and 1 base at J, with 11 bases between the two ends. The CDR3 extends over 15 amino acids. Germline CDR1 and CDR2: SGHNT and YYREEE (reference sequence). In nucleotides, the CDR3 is TGTGCCAGCAGCTTTCCAGGGCGAGGCACAGATACGCAGTATTTT. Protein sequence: CASSFPGRGTDTQYF.

CDR3 in DNA: TGTGCCAGCAGTTTAATCGGGACTAGCGGCACAGATACGCAGTATTTT. It yields the protein CASSLIGTSGTDTQYF. The J gene is TRBJ2-3, the V gene TRBV28; 10 bases fit TRBD2. This CDR3 has 16 residues. The germline CDR1 and CDR2 sequences are MDHEN and SYDVKM. With 2 bases clipped from V and 1 base from J, the junction kept 3 bases outside the gene matches.

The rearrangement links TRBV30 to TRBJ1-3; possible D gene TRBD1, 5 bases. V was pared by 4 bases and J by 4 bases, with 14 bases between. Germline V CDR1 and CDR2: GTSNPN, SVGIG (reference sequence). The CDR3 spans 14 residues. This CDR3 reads CAWTPGVTGNTIYF. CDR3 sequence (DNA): TGTGCCTGGACACCGGGGGTTACAGGAAACACCATATATTTT.

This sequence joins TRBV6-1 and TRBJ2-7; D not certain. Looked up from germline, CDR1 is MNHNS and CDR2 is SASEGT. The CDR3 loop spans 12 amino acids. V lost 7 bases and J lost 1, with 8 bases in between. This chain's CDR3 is CASTDQSYEQYF. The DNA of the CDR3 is TGTGCCAGCACTGATCAGTCCTACGAGCAGTACTTC.

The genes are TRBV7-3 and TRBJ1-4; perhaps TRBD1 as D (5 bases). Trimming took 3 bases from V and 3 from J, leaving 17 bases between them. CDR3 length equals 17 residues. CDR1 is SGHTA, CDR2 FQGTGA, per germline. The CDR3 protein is CASSFESQGRANEKLFF. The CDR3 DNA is TGTGCCAGCAGCTTCGAATCCCAGGGCAGGGCTAATGAAAAACTGTTTTTT.

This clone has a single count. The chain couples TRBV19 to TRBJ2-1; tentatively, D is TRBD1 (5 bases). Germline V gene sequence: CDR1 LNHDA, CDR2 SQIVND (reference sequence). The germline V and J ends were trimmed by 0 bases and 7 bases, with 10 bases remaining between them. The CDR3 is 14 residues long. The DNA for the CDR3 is TGTGCCAGTAGTATAGATCAAGGGGAAAATGAGCAGTTCTTC. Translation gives CASSIDQGENEQFF.

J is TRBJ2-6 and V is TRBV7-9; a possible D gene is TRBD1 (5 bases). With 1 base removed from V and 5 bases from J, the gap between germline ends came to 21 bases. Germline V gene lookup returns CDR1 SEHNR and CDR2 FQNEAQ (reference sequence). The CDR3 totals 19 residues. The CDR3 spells CASSLGLDTRSLWANVLTF. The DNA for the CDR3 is TGTGCCAGCAGCTTAGGCCTGGACACACGTTCGTTGTGGGCCAACGTCCTGACTTTC.

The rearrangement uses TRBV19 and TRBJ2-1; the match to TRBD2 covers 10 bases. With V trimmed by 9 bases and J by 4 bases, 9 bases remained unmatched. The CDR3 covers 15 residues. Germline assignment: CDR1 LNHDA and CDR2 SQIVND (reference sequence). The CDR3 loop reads CASTLRTSGYNEQFF. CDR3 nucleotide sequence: TGTGCCAGCACTCTAAGGACTAGCGGTTACAATGAGCAGTTCTTC.

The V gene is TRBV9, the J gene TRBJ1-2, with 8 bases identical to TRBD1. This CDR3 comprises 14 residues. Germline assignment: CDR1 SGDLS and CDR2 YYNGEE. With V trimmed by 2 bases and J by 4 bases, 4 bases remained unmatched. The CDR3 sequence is CASSVPGQAYGYTF. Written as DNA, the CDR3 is TGTGCCAGCAGCGTCCCGGGACAGGCCTATGGCTACACCTTC.

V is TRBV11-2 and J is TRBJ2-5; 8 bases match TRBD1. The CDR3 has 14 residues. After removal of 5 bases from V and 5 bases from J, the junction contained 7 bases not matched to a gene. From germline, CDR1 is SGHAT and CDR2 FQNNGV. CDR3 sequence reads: CASSLDRARETQYF. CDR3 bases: TGTGCCAGCAGCCTGGACAGGGCTCGGGAGACCCAGTACTTC. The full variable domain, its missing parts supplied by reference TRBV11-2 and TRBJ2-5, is EAGVAQSPRYKIIEKRQSVAFWCNPISGHATLYWYQQILGQGPKLLIQFQNNGVVDDSQLPKDRFSAERLKGVDSTLKIQPAKLEDSAVYLCASSLDRARETQYFGPGTRLLVL.

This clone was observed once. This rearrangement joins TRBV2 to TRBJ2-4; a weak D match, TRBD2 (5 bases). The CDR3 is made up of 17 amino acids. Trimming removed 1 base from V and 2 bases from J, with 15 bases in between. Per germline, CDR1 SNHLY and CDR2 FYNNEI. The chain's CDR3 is CASSEGKGPGSKNIQYF. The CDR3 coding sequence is TGTGCCAGCAGTGAAGGGAAGGGCCCGGGATCCAAAAACATTCAGTACTTC. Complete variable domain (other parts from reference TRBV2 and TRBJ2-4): EPEVTQTPSHQVTQMGQEVILRCVPISNHLYFYWYRQILGQKVEFLVSFYNNEISEKSEIFDDQFSVERPDGSNFTLKIRSTKLEDSAMYFCASSEGKGPGSKNIQYFGAGTRLSVL.